This T cell receptor beta chain is from a study of blood T cell repertoires in COVID-19. For the study at large: PBMCs, B-cell-depleted T cells, or T cells were the source of the cDNA or gDNA that made up the material.

The protocol was immunoSEQ multiplex PCR, while the TCRdb copy is restricted to in-frame clones and leaves out a portion. The sample yields about 270,000 clones, approximately 89% seen once. This clone has just one count. The germline gives CDR1 GTSNPN, CDR2 SVGIG (reference sequence). There are 11 residues in the CDR3. V shed 2 bases and J shed 4 bases, with 5 bases lying between them. Sequencing input: PBMCs or T cells enriched from blood (not recorded which). The rearrangement uses TRBV30 and TRBJ2-5; D ambiguous. The TCR comes from a woman aged 40-49 years with acute COVID-19. Here the CDR3 reads CAWSRVETQYF. The CDR3 coding sequence is TGTGCCTGGAGTCGGGTAGAGACCCAGTACTTC.